A single sample gave rise to the 32 T cell receptor beta chains below, sequenced in a study of control samples from healthy donors and cancer patients (dated by TCRdb to between 2020 and 2021). The library was obtained by the immunoSEQ multiplex PCR assay. TCRdb took over this immuneACCESS table, retaining in-frame rearrangements with V and J assigned. Such tables are incomplete; in checked studies, under half of the missing clones stem from an unresolved V gene, and the remainder is unexplained. The sample table lists 150,000 to 200,000 clones, approximately 92% of them with a count of one. More than 1.2% of the sample is taken by the ten largest. Input material: blood. Receptor source: a man aged 18 to 30 in good health.

This chain links TRBV20-1 with TRBJ2-3; D gene uncertain. Germline V gene lookup returns CDR1 DFQATT and CDR2 SNEGSKA (reference sequence). Trimming removed 8 bases at V and 1 base at J, with 7 bases between. The CDR3 runs to 11 residues. CDR3 nucleotide sequence: TGCAGTCCCCCCGGCACAGATACGCAGTATTTT. It encodes CSPPGTDTQYF.

On this clone: At one boundary the junction diverges from the germline segment, which might be a read error. This chain joins TRBV24-1 and TRBJ2-2; 10 positions match TRBD1. Germline V gene sequence: CDR1 KGHDR, CDR2 SFDVKD. This CDR3 is 14 amino acids long. The DNA of the CDR3 is TGCGCCACACGGGACAGGGGAGGAACCGGGGAGCTGTTTTTT. Protein: CATRDRGGTGELFF.

This chain joins TRBV19 and TRBJ2-2; the D gene is possibly TRBD2 (6 bases). Germline CDR1 is LNHDA and CDR2 is SQIVND (reference sequence). V gave up 2 bases and J gave up 6 bases, with 7 bases separating them. The CDR3 spans 13 residues. CDR3 sequence reads: CASSIWGAGELFF. CDR3 DNA: TGTGCCAGTAGTATATGGGGGGCCGGGGAGCTGTTTTTT.

This clone has more than one count but fewer than ten. This chain connects TRBV6-5 to TRBJ1-3, with 11 bases lining up with TRBD1. In germline, CDR1 is MNHEY, CDR2 SVGAGI. The CDR3 consists of 14 residues. V shed 6 bases and J 4 bases; nucleotides not matched to a gene: 2. CDR3 coding DNA: TGTGCCAGCAGCGGACAGGGGGCCGGAAACACCATATATTTT. Amino acid sequence: CASSGQGAGNTIYF.

Details on this clone: A much larger clonotype is one base distant, so this may be a read error. Other DNA sequences from this sample encode an identical CDR3 as well. The chain couples TRBV5-1 to TRBJ1-3; unclear D gene. This CDR3 region has 14 residues. V was shortened by 0 bases and J by 0 bases, with 4 bases between the two germline ends. From germline, CDR1 is SGHRS and CDR2 YFSETQ. CDR3 coding DNA: TGCGCCAGCAGCTTGGGGGGCTCTGGAAACACCATATATTTT. Protein: CASSLGGSGNTIYF.

The chain recombines TRBV5-5 with TRBJ1-5; D is ambiguous. Germline values: CDR1 SGHKS, CDR2 YYEKEE (reference sequence). V lost 1 base and J 5 bases, leaving 13 bases between the germline ends. The CDR3 consists of 15 residues. CDR3 amino acids: CASSLNDLLYQPQHF. The CDR3 DNA reads TGTGCCAGCAGCTTGAACGACCTACTATATCAGCCCCAGCATTTT.

The V and J genes are TRBV28 and TRBJ2-5; 7 bases map to TRBD1. CDR1 is MDHEN and CDR2 is SYDVKM in the germline V gene. Unmatched junction bases numbered 11, after V lost 5 bases and J lost 2 bases. The CDR3 covers 16 residues. CDR3 sequence: CASSKDRVGGQETQYF. The CDR3 DNA reads as TGTGCCAGCAGTAAAGACAGGGTAGGGGGACAAGAGACCCAGTACTTC.

The J gene is TRBJ2-7, the V gene TRBV9, with unresolved D. Germline CDR1 is SGDLS and CDR2 is YYNGEE. The CDR3 contains 13 residues. Deletions cut 3 bases from V and 6 bases from J, with 13 bases between. The DNA of the CDR3 is TGTGCCAGCAGCGCCTCGGCTAGTTCCGAGCAGTACTTC. Protein sequence: CASSASASSEQYF.

The J gene is TRBJ1-4, the V gene TRBV20-1; D not certain. The V gene's germline CDR1 is DFQATT and CDR2 SNEGSKA (reference sequence). There are 17 residues in the CDR3. Trimming pared 3 bases from V and 4 bases from J, leaving 21 bases between. The CDR3, as DNA: TGCAGTGCTAGTAGCCCGTCGGGAGGGTTTGGTAATGAAAAACTGTTTTTT. It specifies CSASSPSGGFGNEKLFF.

V is TRBV27 and J is TRBJ1-1, with D uncertain. V lost 7 bases, J lost 5 bases, and 11 bases lay in between. CDR1 is MNHEY and CDR2 is SMNVEV in the germline V gene (reference sequence). This CDR3 has 12 residues. The CDR3 sequence is CASNLGGTEAFF. Written as DNA, the CDR3 is TGTGCCAGCAACCTGGGAGGGACTGAAGCTTTCTTT.

This clone showed up just once. V gene TRBV5-6 combines with J gene TRBJ2-1, with 8 positions matching TRBD2. Germline V gene sequence: CDR1 SGHDT, CDR2 YYEEEE. There are 13 residues in the CDR3. V was pared by 3 bases and J by 7 bases, with 3 bases of the junction left unmatched. The chain's CDR3 is CASSSTSGNEQFF. DNA of the CDR3: TGTGCCAGCAGCTCCACTAGCGGTAATGAGCAGTTCTTC. The whole variable domain, remainder taken from reference TRBV5-6 and TRBJ2-1, is DAGVTQSPTHLIKTRGQQVTLRCSPKSGHDTVSWYQQALGQGPQFIFQYYEEEERQRGNFPDRFSGHQFPNYSSELNVNALLLGDSALYLCASSSTSGNEQFFGPGTRLTVL.

This chain joins TRBV19 and TRBJ1-4, with D hard to call. Germline V gene data show CDR1 as LNHDA and CDR2 as SQIVND (reference sequence). The length of the CDR3 is 16 residues. Deletions cut 4 bases from V and 5 bases from J, with 17 bases between. CDR3 protein: CASSTTIGRWNEKLFF. The CDR3 DNA reads TGTGCCAGTAGTACGACCATCGGACGGTGGAATGAAAAACTGTTTTTT.

This clone was seen a handful of times. CDR3 bases: TGTGCCAGCGTGGGTGACCGCACCTACGAGCAGTACTTC. Translation gives CASVGDRTYEQYF. This chain joins TRBV6-5 and TRBJ2-7; D gene uncertain. The germline CDR1 and CDR2 sequences are MNHEY and SVGAGI. This CDR3 is built from 13 residues. V lost 8 bases and J lost 2, with 13 bases in between.

The V call is TRBV9, the J call TRBJ2-5; TRBD2 aligns across 10 bases. The CDR3 spans 16 residues. Germline CDR1 reads SGDLS; CDR2 reads YYNGEE. V shed 0 bases, J shed 4 bases, and the junction held 6 bases outside the gene matches. The CDR3 sequence is CASSVASGGAIETQYF. The CDR3 coding sequence is TGTGCCAGCAGCGTAGCCAGCGGGGGGGCAATAGAGACCCAGTACTTC.

This clone was counted a single time. The gene calls are TRBV25-1 and TRBJ1-3; D is unclear. With 4 bases removed from V and 2 bases from J, the gap between germline ends came to 12 bases. CDR1 MGHDK and CDR2 SYGVNS come from the germline V gene. The CDR3 runs to 15 residues. The CDR3 reads CASSASLGTGNTIYF. The CDR3 region has the DNA TGTGCCAGCAGTGCTTCATTGGGAACTGGAAACACCATATATTTT.

This chain joins TRBV7-6 and TRBJ2-2; the match to TRBD2 covers 8 bases. The CDR3 sequence is 17 residues long. Trimming cost V 5 bases and J 5 bases; bases outside gene matches: 13. Per the germline V gene, CDR1 is SGHVS and CDR2 is FNYEAQ. The CDR3 DNA sequence: TGTGCCAGCAGCCGCCGCGGGGGGCCCGGGGAGACCGGGGAGCTGTTTTTT. It translates to CASSRRGGPGETGELFF.

The gene calls are TRBV4-1 and TRBJ1-5; D remains unclear. The CDR3 length is 14 residues. In germline, CDR1 is MGHRA, CDR2 YSYEKL. Trimming left V 0 bases short and J 5 bases short, with 8 bases between. The CDR3 DNA reads as TGCGCCAGCAGCCAAGATCCGAGGGATCAGCCCCAGCATTTT. Translation: CASSQDPRDQPQHF.

The chain is built from TRBV11-3 and TRBJ2-3, with D perhaps matching TRBD2 (5 bases). The CDR3 sequence is 18 residues long. The V end was cut by 5 bases, the J end by 2 bases, with 23 bases between. Germline assignment: CDR1 SGHNT and CDR2 YENEEA. As DNA, the CDR3 is TGTGCCAGCAGCCCTCATGAGTCGGAGGTGGGATTCACAGATACGCAGTATTTT. Residues: CASSPHESEVGFTDTQYF. The variable domain in full, completed from reference TRBV11-3 and TRBJ2-3, reads EAGVVQSPRYKIIEKKQPVAFWCNPISGHNTLYWYLQNLGQGPELLIRYENEEAVDDSQLPKDRFSAERLKGVDSTLKIQPAELGDSAVYLCASSPHESEVGFTDTQYFGPGTRLTVL.

This chain connects TRBV18 to TRBJ1-1; TRBD1 matches at 7 bases. The junction had 6 bases not matched to a gene; V was cut back by 5 bases and J by 6 bases. The CDR3 has 13 residues. Per germline, CDR1 KGHSH and CDR2 LQKENI. The chain's CDR3 is CASSATGASEAFF. Here the CDR3 DNA reads TGTGCCAGCTCAGCCACAGGGGCCTCTGAAGCTTTCTTT.

V is TRBV5-1 and J is TRBJ1-1, with 8 bases fitting TRBD1. Germline V CDR1 and CDR2: SGHRS, YFSETQ. V lost 3 bases, J lost 7 bases, and 8 bases stayed unmatched. The CDR3 extends over 14 amino acids. The CDR3, as DNA: TGCGCCAGCAGCTCGACAGGGGCTGGCGATGAAGCTTTCTTT. It codes for CASSSTGAGDEAFF.

The rearrangement uses TRBV24-1 and TRBJ2-2, with D perhaps TRBD1 (6 bases). This CDR3 is 15 amino acids long. V was shortened by 7 bases and J by 0 bases, with 11 bases between the two germline ends. Germline V gene sequence: CDR1 KGHDR, CDR2 SFDVKD. This CDR3 reads CATSSGESNTGELFF. The CDR3 DNA reads as TGTGCCACCAGCTCAGGGGAATCGAACACCGGGGAGCTGTTTTTT.

In the case of this clone: This CDR3 is also generated by other DNA sequences in the sample. The V and J genes are TRBV18 and TRBJ1-2; D gene uncertain. The CDR3 runs 13 residues. V lost 3 bases to trimming and J lost 2 bases, with 7 bases between them. CDR1 KGHSH and CDR2 LQKENI come from the germline V gene. DNA for the CDR3: TGTGCCAGCTCACCGGATAGGAACTATGGCTACACCTTC. Protein sequence: CASSPDRNYGYTF.

V gene TRBV29-1 combines with J gene TRBJ1-1; D gene unclear. The CDR3 is 12 amino acids. CDR1 is SQVTM, CDR2 ANQGSEA, per germline. The V gene lost 2 bases and the J gene lost 8 bases, with 12 bases spanning the gap. The CDR3 DNA follows: TGCAGCGTTGAACAGGCCCCCCGGGAAGCTTTCTTT. Encoded protein: CSVEQAPREAFF.

The V call is TRBV28, the J call TRBJ2-1; 10 bases are a match to TRBD2. The CDR3 is 15 amino acids. The germline V gene encodes CDR1 MDHEN and CDR2 SYDVKM. V lost 5 bases and J lost 7; bases outside the gene matches: 8. Written as DNA, the CDR3 is TGTGCCAGCAGTAGCGGGGGGGAAGCCCTGAATGAGCAGTTCTTC. Amino acid sequence: CASSSGGEALNEQFF.

This rearrangement joins TRBV9 to TRBJ1-6; 7 bases map to TRBD1. CDR3 length equals 15 residues. Germline trimming cut 4 bases from V and 7 bases from J; bases unmatched to any gene: 8. From germline, CDR1 is SGDLS and CDR2 YYNGEE. The CDR3 here is CASSMNRGSNSPLHF. CDR3 nucleotide sequence: TGTGCCAGCAGCATGAACAGGGGCTCCAATTCACCCCTCCACTTT.

This rearrangement joins TRBV30 to TRBJ1-1; D possibly corresponds to TRBD1 (5 bases). Germline CDR1 is GTSNPN and CDR2 is SVGIG (reference sequence). This CDR3 contains 16 residues. V was trimmed by 0 bases and J by 3 bases, leaving 17 bases between them. CDR3 in DNA: TGTGCCTGGAGTGTAGGGCGTAGTTGGGACGACACTGAAGCTTTCTTT. This gives the protein CAWSVGRSWDDTEAFF.

This chain connects TRBV2 to TRBJ2-1; D unclear. The germline V gene encodes CDR1 SNHLY and CDR2 FYNNEI. V lost 6 bases and J 5 bases, leaving 14 bases between the germline ends. The CDR3 extends over 14 amino acids. The CDR3 protein is CASRSGTANNEQFF. In DNA, the CDR3 is TGTGCCAGCAGGTCGGGTACCGCGAACAATGAGCAGTTCTTC.

V gene TRBV19 combines with J gene TRBJ2-3; D not certain. CDR3 size: 15 residues. Germline CDR1 is LNHDA and CDR2 is SQIVND (reference sequence). The V gene lost 3 bases and the J gene lost 3 bases, with 13 bases spanning the gap. CDR3 protein: CASSINLVSTDTQYF. The CDR3 DNA reads as TGTGCCAGTAGTATCAACCTGGTGTCGACAGATACGCAGTATTTT.

Points on this clone: The CDR3 ends on some other residue instead of the conserved phenylalanine or tryptophan, so this is likely a read error. It is unclear where the CDR3 begins or ends on the DNA, so no DNA is shown, and the CDR3 is as TCRdb lists it. This chain links TRBV11-2 with TRBJ1-1; the tabulated D call, TRBD1, remains unverified against the DNA. Looked up from germline, CDR1 is SGHAT and CDR2 is FQNNGV. The CDR3 is 11 residues long, ends included. The CDR3 protein is CASSLGQGPSL.

This clone was counted only a few times. The chain couples TRBV2 to TRBJ2-7; D is possibly TRBD1 (5 bases). Per germline, CDR1 SNHLY and CDR2 FYNNEI. Trimming pared 2 bases from V and 5 bases from J, leaving 13 bases between. The CDR3 is 14 amino acids. The CDR3 sequence is CASSESGNLNEQYF. The CDR3 DNA sequence: TGTGCCAGCAGTGAATCAGGGAATCTGAACGAGCAGTACTTC. The full variable domain, in which reference TRBV2 and TRBJ2-7 provide the parts outside the CDR3, is EPEVTQTPSHQVTQMGQEVILRCVPISNHLYFYWYRQILGQKVEFLVSFYNNEISEKSEIFDDQFSVERPDGSNFTLKIRSTKLEDSAMYFCASSESGNLNEQYFGPGTRLTVT.

The rearrangement links TRBV25-1 to TRBJ2-7; D gene ambiguous. V was trimmed by 3 bases and J by 6 bases, leaving 3 bases between them. The germline V gene encodes CDR1 MGHDK and CDR2 SYGVNS. The CDR3 extends over 10 amino acids. The CDR3, as DNA: TGTGCCAGCAGTGACTTCGAGCAGTACTTC. Translating gives CASSDFEQYF.

The chain carries TRBV30 and TRBJ1-1; D remains unclear. Germline CDR1 is GTSNPN and CDR2 is SVGIG (reference sequence). The V end was cut by 4 bases, the J end by 0 bases, with 9 bases between. CDR3 length: 13 amino acids. The CDR3 sequence is CAWTWSVNTEAFF. Here the CDR3 DNA reads TGTGCCTGGACCTGGAGCGTGAACACTGAAGCTTTCTTT. The full variable domain, in which reference TRBV30 and TRBJ1-1 provide the parts outside the CDR3, is SQTIHQWPATLVQPVGSPLSLECTVEGTSNPNLYWYRQAAGRGLQLLFYSVGIGQISSEVPQNLSASRPQDRQFILSSKKLLLSDSGFYLCAWTWSVNTEAFFGQGTRLTVV.